The 15 T cell receptor beta chains reported below all come from one sample, sequenced in a study of OX40 agonist ivuxolimab in advanced cancers. Measured with immunoSEQ multiplex PCR; TCRdb has only the in-frame clones, and not every one. Among more than 70,000 clones, roughly nine tenths were seen once, and the ten largest hold about 10%. The source material was CD4+ or CD8+ T cells sorted from blood, sampled in a trial of the OX40 agonist ivuxolimab. The receptors originated from an adult with an advanced solid tumor such as melanoma, head and neck, liver or kidney cancer.

The CDR3 DNA reads as TGCGCCAGCGGAGAGGGCACTGAAGCTTTCTTT. This gives the protein CASGEGTEAFF. The chain recombines TRBV5-1 with TRBJ1-1; D not resolved. Germline CDR1 SGHRS, CDR2 YFSETQ. Trimming pared 7 bases from V and 4 bases from J, leaving 8 bases between. CDR3 length: 11 residues.

The gene calls are TRBV4-2 and TRBJ2-5, with D possibly being TRBD1 (6 bases). The V end lost 2 bases, the J end lost 4 bases, and 20 bases lay between the germline ends. Germline CDR1 and CDR2: LGHNA and YNFKEQ. This CDR3 contains 17 residues. CDR3 sequence (DNA): TGTGCCAGCAGCCAATGGGGTAGGGAAGAAGGGGGAGAGACCCAGTACTTC. It specifies CASSQWGREEGGETQYF.

V gene TRBV10-1 combines with J gene TRBJ1-2; D unclear. With 11 bases removed from V and 0 bases from J, the gap between germline ends came to 10 bases. Germline CDR1 reads WNHNN; CDR2 reads SYGVQD (reference sequence). The CDR3 sequence is 12 residues long. In nucleotides, the CDR3 is TGCGCCGCAACTACAGCTAACTATGGCTACACCTTC. Amino acids: CAATTANYGYTF.

The chain joins TRBV18 to TRBJ1-1, with D unclear. Trimming took off 2 bases at V and 0 bases at J, with 7 bases between the two ends. Germline assignment: CDR1 KGHSH and CDR2 LQKENI. This CDR3 contains 14 residues. The CDR3 bases are TGTGCCAGCTCACCAAACGGATTGAACACTGAAGCTTTCTTT. Protein product: CASSPNGLNTEAFF. The whole variable domain, filled in from reference TRBV18 and TRBJ1-1, reads NAGVMQNPRHLVRRRGQEARLRCSPMKGHSHVYWYRQLPEEGLKFMVYLQKENIIDESGMPKERFSAEFPKEGPSILRIQQVVRGDSAAYFCASSPNGLNTEAFFGQGTRLTVV.

The chain couples TRBV4-1 to TRBJ2-1, with 7 nucleotides matching TRBD1. Losses at the gene ends were 6 bases for V and 7 bases for J; bases not matched to a gene: 9. Germline V CDR1 and CDR2: MGHRA, YSYEKL. The CDR3 consists of 14 residues. CDR3 nucleotides: TGCGCCAGCAGACACCGACAGGGTCTAAATGAGCAGTTCTTC. Protein sequence: CASRHRQGLNEQFF.

J is TRBJ2-3 and V is TRBV5-1, with no clear D. Germline V lookup: CDR1 SGHRS, CDR2 YFSETQ. The CDR3 runs 15 residues. The V gene lost 0 bases and the J gene lost 0 bases, with 8 bases spanning the gap. CDR3 sequence (DNA): TGCGCCAGCAGCTTGGGGCCGACGAGCACAGATACGCAGTATTTT. This sequence encodes CASSLGPTSTDTQYF.

The rearrangement links TRBV6-1 to TRBJ2-7; 9 positions agree with TRBD1. CDR1 is MNHNS, CDR2 SASEGT, per germline. With 6 bases clipped from V and 1 base from J, the junction kept 4 bases outside the gene matches. The CDR3 extends over 14 amino acids. Written as DNA, the CDR3 is TGTGCCAGCAGGGGGGGACAGGGTTCCTACGAGCAGTACTTC. Its translation: CASRGGQGSYEQYF.

This chain connects TRBV7-9 to TRBJ1-1; 9 nucleotides align to TRBD1. This CDR3 has 15 amino acids. The junction had 7 bases not matched to a gene; V was cut back by 5 bases and J by 3 bases. Per the germline V gene, CDR1 is SEHNR and CDR2 is FQNEAQ (reference sequence). The DNA of the CDR3 is TGTGCCAGCAGCAAGGGACAGGGTTGGGACACTGAAGCTTTCTTT. It translates to CASSKGQGWDTEAFF.

The chain recombines TRBV6-6 with TRBJ1-1; no reliable D call. Trimming took off 8 bases at V and 0 bases at J, with 7 bases between the two ends. Germline CDR1 MNHNY, CDR2 SVGAGI (reference sequence). The CDR3 extends over 12 amino acids. CDR3 region: CASFRMNTEAFF. The CDR3, as DNA: TGTGCCAGCTTCAGGATGAACACTGAAGCTTTCTTT.

V usage is TRBV6-5 and J usage is TRBJ2-1, with TRBD2 matching 9 bases. The CDR3 consists of 15 residues. Germline lookup yields CDR1 MNHEY and CDR2 SVGAGI. Trimming at V came to 8 bases and at J to 7 bases, leaving 12 bases not matched to a gene. The CDR3 DNA reads TGTGCCAGCCTGAGTCTAGCGGGGATCGTAAATGAGCAGTTCTTC. Translation: CASLSLAGIVNEQFF.

V usage is TRBV10-3 and J usage is TRBJ2-7; D gene unclear. The germline CDR1 and CDR2 sequences are ENHRY and SYGVKD. The CDR3 extends over 13 amino acids. Trimming removed 6 bases from V and 5 bases from J, with 14 bases in between. CDR3: CAISAIGSNEQYF. CDR3 in DNA: TGTGCCATCAGCGCAATAGGATCCAACGAGCAGTACTTC.

The chain carries TRBV7-2 and TRBJ2-7, with D maybe TRBD1 (6 bases). The ends were cut back, 1 base at V and 0 bases at J, with 10 bases in the middle. CDR3 length equals 15 residues. Germline lookup yields CDR1 SGHTA and CDR2 FQGNSA. This CDR3 is CASSLGDTYSYEQYF. In nucleotides, the CDR3 is TGTGCCAGCAGCTTAGGGGACACCTACTCCTACGAGCAGTACTTC.

The chain links TRBV6-1 to TRBJ2-7, with a weak D call TRBD1 (5 bases). V gave up 5 bases and J gave up 2 bases, with 10 bases separating them. CDR1 and CDR2 (germline): MNHNS, SASEGT. The CDR3 totals 13 residues. The CDR3 region is CASSRQGTYEQYF. Here the CDR3 DNA reads TGTGCCAGCAGTCGTCAGGGTACCTACGAGCAGTACTTC.

The chain combines TRBV14 with TRBJ2-5, with D possibly being TRBD2 (5 bases). The CDR3 has 19 amino acids. Germline-derived CDR1 and CDR2 are SGHDN and FVKESK. The V and J ends lost 4 bases and 2 bases respectively, with 26 bases between them. As DNA, the CDR3 is TGTGCCAGCAGCCCCACTATCCGGCCCTTACGGGATACTCAAGAGACCCAGTACTTC. Encoded protein: CASSPTIRPLRDTQETQYF.

The rearrangement uses TRBV5-1 and TRBJ1-1; the match to TRBD1 covers 9 bases. The CDR3 extends over 15 amino acids. Germline-derived CDR1 and CDR2 are SGHRS and YFSETQ. The trim removed 3 bases at V and 4 bases at J, leaving 7 bases unmatched. The CDR3 sequence is CASSSLQGASTEAFF. As DNA, the CDR3 is TGCGCCAGCAGCTCGCTACAGGGGGCGAGCACTGAAGCTTTCTTT.